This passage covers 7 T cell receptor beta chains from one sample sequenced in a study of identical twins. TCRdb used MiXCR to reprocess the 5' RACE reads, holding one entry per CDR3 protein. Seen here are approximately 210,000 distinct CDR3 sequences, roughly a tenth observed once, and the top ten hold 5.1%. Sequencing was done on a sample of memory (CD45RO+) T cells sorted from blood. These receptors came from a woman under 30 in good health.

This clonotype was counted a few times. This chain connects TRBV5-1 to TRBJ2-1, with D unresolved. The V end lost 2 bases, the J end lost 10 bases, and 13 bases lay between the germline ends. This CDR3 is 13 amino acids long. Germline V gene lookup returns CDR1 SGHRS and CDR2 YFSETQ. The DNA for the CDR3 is TGCGCCAGCAGCTTAAACGGAGATGGGGAGCAGTTCTTC. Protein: CASSLNGDGEQFF.

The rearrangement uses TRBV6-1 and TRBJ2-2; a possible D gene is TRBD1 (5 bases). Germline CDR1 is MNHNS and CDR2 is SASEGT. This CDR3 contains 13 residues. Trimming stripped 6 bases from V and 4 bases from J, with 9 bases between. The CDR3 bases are TGTGCCAGCAGCCGAGACAGCACCGGGGAGCTGTTTTTT. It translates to CASSRDSTGELFF.

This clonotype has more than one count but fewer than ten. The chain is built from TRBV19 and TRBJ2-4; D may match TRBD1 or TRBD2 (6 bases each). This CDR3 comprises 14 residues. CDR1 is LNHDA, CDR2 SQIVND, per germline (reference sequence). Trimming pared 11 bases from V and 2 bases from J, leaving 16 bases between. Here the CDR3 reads CASGEAITKNIQYF. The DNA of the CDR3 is TGTGCCTCAGGGGAGGCTATAACCAAAAACATTCAGTACTTC.

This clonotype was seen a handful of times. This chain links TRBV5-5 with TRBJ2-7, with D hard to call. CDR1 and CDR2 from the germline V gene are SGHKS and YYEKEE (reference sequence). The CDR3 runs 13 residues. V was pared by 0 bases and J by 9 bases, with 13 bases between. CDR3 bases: TGTGCCAGCAGCTTGGACCCCATTTTTGGGCAGTACTTC. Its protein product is CASSLDPIFGQYF.

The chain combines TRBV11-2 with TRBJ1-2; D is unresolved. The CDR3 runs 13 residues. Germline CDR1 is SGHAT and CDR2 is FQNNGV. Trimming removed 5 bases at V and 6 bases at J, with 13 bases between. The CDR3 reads CASSRSGYNGYTF. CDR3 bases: TGTGCCAGCAGCCGATCGGGGTATAATGGCTACACCTTC.

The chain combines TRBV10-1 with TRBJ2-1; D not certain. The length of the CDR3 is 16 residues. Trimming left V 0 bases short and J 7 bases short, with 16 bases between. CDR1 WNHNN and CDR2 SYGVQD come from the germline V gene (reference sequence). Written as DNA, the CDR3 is TGCGCCAGCAGTGAGTCCAGTGGCGCGCCTCAGAATGAGCAGTTCTTC. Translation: CASSESSGAPQNEQFF.

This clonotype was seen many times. The CDR3 loop reads CASSQGSLAGTDTQYF. The CDR3 DNA sequence: TGTGCCAGCAGCCAAGGATCACTAGCGGGGACAGATACGCAGTATTTT. The chain is built from TRBV4-2 and TRBJ2-3, with 10 bases lining up with TRBD2. The CDR3 runs to 16 residues. V gave up 1 base and J gave up 3 bases; unmatched junction bases: 4. Germline V CDR1 and CDR2: LGHNA, YNFKEQ.